This is a list of T cell receptor beta chains from one sample in a study of breast tumors, draining lymph nodes, adjacent tissues. TCRdb ran MiXCR on the multiplex PCR reads and lists one entry per CDR3 protein. Of about 180,000 distinct CDR3 sequences in the sample, about 30% were seen once. The sample taken for sequencing was axillary lymph node tissue. All receptors come from a female donor with breast cancer. Some clones in this sample may be carry-over from other donors' samples. CDR3s leave out the opening cysteine and the closing phenylalanine or tryptophan. Not all rows give a size; the values are once, few, many and, for expanded clones, a class.

TRBV3-1 | few | ATGLAGVETQY
TRBV7-9 | - | ASSSLDEAPLH
TRBV5-8 | many | ASSSFLGPGNTIY
TRBV5-4 | - | ASSLSGAGESYGYT
TRBV11-3 | many | ASSFRGGQETQY
TRBV9 | many | ASSVEGQGHEQY
TRBV4-2 | many | ASSQEDETQY
TRBV19 | many | ASVGGQRNQPQH
TRBV6-5 | many | ASSYRGRVQGYT
TRBV4-1 | many | ASSPEILTGGEGADEKLF
TRBV12-5 | many | ASGLAVYEQY
TRBV4-1 | many | ASSHRDYNEQF
TRBV27 | - | ATSHGRVSYEQY
TRBV19 | many | ASSPDNRGISGNTIY
TRBV5-1 | many | ASSLDILDRRSSGNTIY
TRBV15 | - | ATSREIQGEDQPQH
TRBV5-4 | - | ASSLDVTSYERY
TRBV12-3/TRBV12-4 | many | ASSLRFAETQY
TRBV6-5 | many | ASSYLQGYEQY
TRBV30 | - | AWSVRYGNTRYQETQY
TRBV7-6 | medium-sized | ASSLGGGRSEQY
TRBV20-1 | - | SARDQGLVRQETQY
TRBV19 | many | ASSIAPGTGTQY
TRBV5-6 | many | ASSAYKPGRGRGTQY
TRBV2 | - | ASIQQGQKETQH
TRBV5-1 | many | ASSVGGTGNEKLF
TRBV9 | many | ASSVRGTFVQH
TRBV4-1 | - | ASSWTDANTGELV
TRBV7-9 | - | VGERPGLDNEQF
TRBV18 | many | ASSSLDRSGNSPLH
TRBV27 | few | ASSFRDTSYEQY
TRBV6-1 | many | ASSDPALGNDGYT
TRBV11-2 | many | ASSFSSGNFEQF
TRBV6-5 | few | ASSYSAHNRGTGNTIY
TRBV27 | few | ASSLSGELF
TRBV19 | - | ASSIDPSSGNTIY
TRBV10-3 | many | AISATSGAPYEQY